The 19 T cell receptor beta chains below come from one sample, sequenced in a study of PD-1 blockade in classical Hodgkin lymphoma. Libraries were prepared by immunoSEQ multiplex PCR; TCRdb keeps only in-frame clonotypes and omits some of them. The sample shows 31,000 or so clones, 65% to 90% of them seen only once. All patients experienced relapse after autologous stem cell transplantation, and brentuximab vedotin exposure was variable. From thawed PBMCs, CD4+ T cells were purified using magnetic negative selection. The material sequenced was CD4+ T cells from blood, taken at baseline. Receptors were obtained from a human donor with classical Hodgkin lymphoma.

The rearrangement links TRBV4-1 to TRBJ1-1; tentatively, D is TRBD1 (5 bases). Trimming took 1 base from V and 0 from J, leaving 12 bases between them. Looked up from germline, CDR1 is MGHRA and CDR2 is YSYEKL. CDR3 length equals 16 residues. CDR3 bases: TGCGCCAGCAGCCAAGTCGGCAGGGCTATGAACACTGAAGCTTTCTTT. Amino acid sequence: CASSQVGRAMNTEAFF.

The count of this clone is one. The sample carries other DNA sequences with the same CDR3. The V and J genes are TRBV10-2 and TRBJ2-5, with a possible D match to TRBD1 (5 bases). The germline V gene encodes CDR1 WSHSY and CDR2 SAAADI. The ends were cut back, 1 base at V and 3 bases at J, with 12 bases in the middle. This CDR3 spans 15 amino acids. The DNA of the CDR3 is TGCGCCAGCAGTGAGTGGCAGGGATGGGAAGAGACCCAGTACTTC. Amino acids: CASSEWQGWEETQYF.

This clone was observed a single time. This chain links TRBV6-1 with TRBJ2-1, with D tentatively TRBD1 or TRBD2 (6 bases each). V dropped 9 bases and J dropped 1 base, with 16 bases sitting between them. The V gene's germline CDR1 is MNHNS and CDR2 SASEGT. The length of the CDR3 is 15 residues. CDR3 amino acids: CASTTTRGSYNEQFF. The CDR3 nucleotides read TGTGCCAGTACCACGACTAGGGGGTCCTACAATGAGCAGTTCTTC.

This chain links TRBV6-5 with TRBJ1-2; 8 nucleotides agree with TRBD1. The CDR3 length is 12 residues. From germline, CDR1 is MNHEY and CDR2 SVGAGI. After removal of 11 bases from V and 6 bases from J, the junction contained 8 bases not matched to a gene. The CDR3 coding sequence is TGTGCCGTATCGGCAGGGGGCAATGGCTACACCTTC. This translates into CAVSAGGNGYTF.

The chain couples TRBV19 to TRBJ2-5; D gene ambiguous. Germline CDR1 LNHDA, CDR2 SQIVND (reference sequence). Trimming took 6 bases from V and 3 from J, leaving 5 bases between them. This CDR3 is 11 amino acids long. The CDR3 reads CASSRKETQYF. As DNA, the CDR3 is TGTGCCAGTAGCCGGAAAGAGACCCAGTACTTC.

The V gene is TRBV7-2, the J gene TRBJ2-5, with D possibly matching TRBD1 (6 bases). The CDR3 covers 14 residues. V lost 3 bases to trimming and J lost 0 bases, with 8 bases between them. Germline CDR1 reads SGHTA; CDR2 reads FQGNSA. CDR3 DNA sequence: TGTGCCAGCAGCTTGGACAGAGACCAAGAGACCCAGTACTTC. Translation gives CASSLDRDQETQYF.

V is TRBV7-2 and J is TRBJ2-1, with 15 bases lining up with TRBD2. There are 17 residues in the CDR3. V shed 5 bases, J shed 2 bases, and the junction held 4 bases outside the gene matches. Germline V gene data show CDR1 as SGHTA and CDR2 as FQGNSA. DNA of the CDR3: TGTGCCAGCAGCGGGACTAGCGGGAGGACAACCTACAATGAGCAGTTCTTC. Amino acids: CASSGTSGRTTYNEQFF.

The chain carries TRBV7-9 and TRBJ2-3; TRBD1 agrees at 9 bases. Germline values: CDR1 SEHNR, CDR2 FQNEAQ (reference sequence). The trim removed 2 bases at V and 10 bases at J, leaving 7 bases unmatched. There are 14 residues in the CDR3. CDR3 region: CASSLMGQGGAQYF. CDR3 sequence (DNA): TGTGCCAGCAGCTTAATGGGACAGGGTGGTGCGCAGTATTTT.

The CDR3: CASSPDGRVGYNEQFF. As DNA, the CDR3 is TGTGCCAGCAGTCCAGATGGGAGGGTTGGCTACAATGAGCAGTTCTTC. The chain carries TRBV11-3 and TRBJ2-1; 7 nucleotides line up with TRBD2. Germline assignment: CDR1 SGHNT and CDR2 YENEEA. There are 16 residues in the CDR3. V shed 6 bases, J shed 3 bases, and the junction held 11 bases outside the gene matches. Looking up the rest from reference TRBV11-3 and TRBJ2-1 gives the full variable domain: EAGVVQSPRYKIIEKKQPVAFWCNPISGHNTLYWYLQNLGQGPELLIRYENEEAVDDSQLPKDRFSAERLKGVDSTLKIQPAELGDSAVYLCASSPDGRVGYNEQFFGPGTRLTVL.

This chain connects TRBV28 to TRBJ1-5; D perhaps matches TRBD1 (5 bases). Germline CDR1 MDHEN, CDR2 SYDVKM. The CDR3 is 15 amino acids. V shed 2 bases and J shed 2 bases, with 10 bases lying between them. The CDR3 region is CASSLKWGGNQPQHF. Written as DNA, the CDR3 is TGTGCCAGCAGTTTAAAATGGGGGGGCAATCAGCCCCAGCATTTT. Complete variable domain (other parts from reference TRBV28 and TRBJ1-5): DVKVTQSSRYLVKRTGEKVFLECVQDMDHENMFWYRQDPGLGLRLIYFSYDVKMKEKGDIPEGYSVSREKKERFSLILESASTNQTSMYLCASSLKWGGNQPQHFGDGTRLSIL.

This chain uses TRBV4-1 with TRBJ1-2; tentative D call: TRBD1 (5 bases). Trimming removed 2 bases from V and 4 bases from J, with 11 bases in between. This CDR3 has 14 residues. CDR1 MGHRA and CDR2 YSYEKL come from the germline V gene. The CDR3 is CASSQTRDLYGYTF. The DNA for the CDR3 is TGCGCCAGCAGCCAAACCAGGGATCTCTATGGCTACACCTTC.

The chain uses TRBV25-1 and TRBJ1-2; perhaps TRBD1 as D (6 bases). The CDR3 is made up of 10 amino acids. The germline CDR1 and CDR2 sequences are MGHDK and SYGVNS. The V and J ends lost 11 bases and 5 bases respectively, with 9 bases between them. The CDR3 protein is CAFTGYGYTF. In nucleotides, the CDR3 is TGTGCCTTCACAGGGTATGGCTACACCTTC.

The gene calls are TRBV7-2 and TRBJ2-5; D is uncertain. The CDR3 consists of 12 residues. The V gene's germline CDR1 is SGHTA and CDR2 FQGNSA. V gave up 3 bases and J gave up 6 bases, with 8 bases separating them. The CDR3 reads CASSFPLQTQYF. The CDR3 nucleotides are TGTGCCAGCAGCTTCCCCCTTCAGACCCAGTACTTC.

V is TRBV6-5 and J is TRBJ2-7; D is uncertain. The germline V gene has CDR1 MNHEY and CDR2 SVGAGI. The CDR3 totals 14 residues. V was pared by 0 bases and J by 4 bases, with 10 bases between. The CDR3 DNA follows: TGTGCCAGCAGTTACTCTGGCAGGCGTTACGAGCAGTACTTC. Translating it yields CASSYSGRRYEQYF.

The CDR3 here is CASSQDGGIGNQPQHF. The CDR3 DNA follows: TGCGCCAGCAGCCAAGACGGCGGTATTGGTAATCAGCCCCAGCATTTT. The V call is TRBV4-1, the J call TRBJ1-5; D uncertain. Germline values: CDR1 MGHRA, CDR2 YSYEKL. The CDR3 contains 16 residues. V lost 0 bases, J lost 4 bases, and 13 bases lay in between.

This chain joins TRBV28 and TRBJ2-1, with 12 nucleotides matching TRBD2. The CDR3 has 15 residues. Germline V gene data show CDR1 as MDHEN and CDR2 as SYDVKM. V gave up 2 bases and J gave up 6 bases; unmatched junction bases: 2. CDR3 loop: CASSLQTSGGNEQFF. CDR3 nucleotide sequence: TGTGCCAGCAGTTTACAGACTAGCGGGGGCAATGAGCAGTTCTTC.

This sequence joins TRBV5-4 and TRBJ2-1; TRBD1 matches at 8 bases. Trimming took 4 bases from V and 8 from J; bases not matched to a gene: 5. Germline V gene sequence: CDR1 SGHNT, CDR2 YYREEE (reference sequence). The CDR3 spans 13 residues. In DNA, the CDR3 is TGTGCCAGCAGCCTGACAGGGGCCGATGAGCAGTTCTTC. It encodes CASSLTGADEQFF.

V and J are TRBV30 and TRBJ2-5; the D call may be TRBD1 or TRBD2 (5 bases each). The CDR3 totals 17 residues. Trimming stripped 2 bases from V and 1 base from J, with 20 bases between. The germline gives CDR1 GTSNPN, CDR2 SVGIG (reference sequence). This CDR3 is CAWSPSLGTPFQETQYF. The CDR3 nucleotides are TGTGCCTGGAGTCCCTCCCTTGGGACGCCCTTCCAAGAGACCCAGTACTTC.

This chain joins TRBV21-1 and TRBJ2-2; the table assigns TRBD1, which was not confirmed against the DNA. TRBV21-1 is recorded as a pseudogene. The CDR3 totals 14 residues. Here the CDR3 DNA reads TGTGCCAGCAGCAAGACAGGGGAGACCGGGGAGCTGTTTTTT. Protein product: CASSKTGETGELFF.